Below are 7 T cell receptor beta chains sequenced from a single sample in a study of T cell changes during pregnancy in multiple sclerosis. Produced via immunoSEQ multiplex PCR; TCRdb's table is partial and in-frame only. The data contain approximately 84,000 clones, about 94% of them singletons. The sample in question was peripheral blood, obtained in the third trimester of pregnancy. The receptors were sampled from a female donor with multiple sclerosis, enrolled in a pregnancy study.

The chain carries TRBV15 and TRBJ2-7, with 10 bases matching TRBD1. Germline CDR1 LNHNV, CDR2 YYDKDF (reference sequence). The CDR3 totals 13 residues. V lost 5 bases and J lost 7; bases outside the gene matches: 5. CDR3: CATSPRDRGEQYF. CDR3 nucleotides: TGTGCCACCAGCCCCCGGGACAGGGGTGAGCAGTACTTC.

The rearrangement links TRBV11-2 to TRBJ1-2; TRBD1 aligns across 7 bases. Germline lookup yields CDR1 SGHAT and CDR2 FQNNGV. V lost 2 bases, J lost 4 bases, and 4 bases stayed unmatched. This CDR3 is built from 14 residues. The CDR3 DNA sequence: TGTGCCAGCAGCTTATGGGACAGCATCTATGGCTACACCTTC. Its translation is CASSLWDSIYGYTF.

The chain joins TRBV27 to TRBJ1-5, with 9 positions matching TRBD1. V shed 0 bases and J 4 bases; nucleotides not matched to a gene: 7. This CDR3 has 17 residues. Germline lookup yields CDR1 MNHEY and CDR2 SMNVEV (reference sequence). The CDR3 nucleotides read TGTGCCAGCAGTTTATCAGGGACAGGGACCAAGAATCAGCCCCAGCATTTT. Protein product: CASSLSGTGTKNQPQHF.

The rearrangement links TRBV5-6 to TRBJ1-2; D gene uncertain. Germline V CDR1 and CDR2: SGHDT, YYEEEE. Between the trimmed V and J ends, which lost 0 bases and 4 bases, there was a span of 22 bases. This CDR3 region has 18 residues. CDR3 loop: CASSLASGGILSGYGYTF. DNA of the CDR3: TGTGCCAGCAGCTTGGCCTCGGGAGGGATCTTGAGTGGCTATGGCTACACCTTC.

Here the CDR3 DNA reads TGTGCCAGCACCCTCGGGACAGGCACCGGGGAGCTGTTTTTT. Its translation is CASTLGTGTGELFF. The J gene is TRBJ2-2, the V gene TRBV6-5; the match to TRBD1 covers 8 bases. Trimming removed 7 bases from V and 4 bases from J; junction bases left unmatched: 5. The CDR3 runs to 14 residues. Germline CDR1 reads MNHEY; CDR2 reads SVGAGI.

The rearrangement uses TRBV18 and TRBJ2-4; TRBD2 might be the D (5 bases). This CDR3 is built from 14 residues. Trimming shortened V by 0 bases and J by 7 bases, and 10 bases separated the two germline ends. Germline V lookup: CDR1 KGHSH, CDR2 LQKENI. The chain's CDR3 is CASSPPSGGNIQYF. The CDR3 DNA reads TGTGCCAGCTCACCACCGAGTGGCGGGAACATTCAGTACTTC. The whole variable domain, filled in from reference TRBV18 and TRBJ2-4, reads NAGVMQNPRHLVRRRGQEARLRCSPMKGHSHVYWYRQLPEEGLKFMVYLQKENIIDESGMPKERFSAEFPKEGPSILRIQQVVRGDSAAYFCASSPPSGGNIQYFGAGTRLSVL.

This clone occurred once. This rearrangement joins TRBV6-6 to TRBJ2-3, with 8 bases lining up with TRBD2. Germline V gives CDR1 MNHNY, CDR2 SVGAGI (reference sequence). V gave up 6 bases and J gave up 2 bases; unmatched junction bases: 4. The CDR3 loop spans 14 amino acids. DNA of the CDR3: TGTGCCAGCAGAGGCGGGGGGACCACAGATACGCAGTATTTT. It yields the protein CASRGGGTTDTQYF.